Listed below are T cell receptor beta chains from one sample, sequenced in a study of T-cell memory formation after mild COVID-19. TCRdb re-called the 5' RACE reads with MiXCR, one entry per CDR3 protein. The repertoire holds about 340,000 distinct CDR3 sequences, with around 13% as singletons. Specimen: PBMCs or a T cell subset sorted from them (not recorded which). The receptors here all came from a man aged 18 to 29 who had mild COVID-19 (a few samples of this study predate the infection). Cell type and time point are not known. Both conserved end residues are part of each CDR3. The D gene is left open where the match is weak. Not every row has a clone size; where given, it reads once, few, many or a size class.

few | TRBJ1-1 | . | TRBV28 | CASSFGGANTEAFF | TGTGCCAGCAGTTTCGGGGGAGCGAACACTGAAGCTTTCTTT
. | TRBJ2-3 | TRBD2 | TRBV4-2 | CASKRGRDGTDTQYF | TGTGCCAGCAAGCGGGGTAGGGACGGTACAGATACGCAGTATTTT
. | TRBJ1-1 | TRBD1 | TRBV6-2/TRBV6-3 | CASSYSPGTAWRAFF | TGTGCCAGCAGTTACAGTCCCGGGACAGCGTGGAGGGCTTTCTTT
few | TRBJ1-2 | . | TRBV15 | CATSRVGVNGYTF | TGTGCCACCAGCAGAGTGGGGGTGAATGGCTACACCTTC
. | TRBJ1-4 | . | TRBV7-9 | CASSLGKNEKLFF | TGTGCCAGCAGCTTAGGAAAGAATGAAAAACTGTTTTTT
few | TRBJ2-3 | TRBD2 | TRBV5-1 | CASSSGTSRTDTQYF | TGCGCCAGCAGCTCAGGGACTAGCCGCACAGATACGCAGTATTTT
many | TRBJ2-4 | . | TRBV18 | CASSPLAPGALAKNIQYF | TGTGCCAGCTCACCACTGGCGCCAGGAGCACTAGCCAAAAACATTCAGTACTTC
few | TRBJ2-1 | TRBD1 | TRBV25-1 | CASSERRQGSYNEQFF | TGTGCCAGCAGTGAACGGAGACAGGGCTCCTACAATGAGCAGTTCTTC
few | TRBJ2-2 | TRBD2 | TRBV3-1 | CASSQTRGAGDTGELFF | TGTGCCAGCAGCCAAACTCGAGGAGCGGGGGACACCGGGGAGCTGTTTTTT
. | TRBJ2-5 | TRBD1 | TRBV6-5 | CASRTQGNQETQYF | TGTGCCAGCAGGACACAGGGGAACCAAGAGACCCAGTACTTC
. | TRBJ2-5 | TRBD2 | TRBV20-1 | CSAPSSGGAQQTQYF | TGCAGTGCTCCCTCTAGCGGGGGGGCCCAGCAGACCCAGTACTTC
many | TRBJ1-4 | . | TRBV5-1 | CASSPFPATNEKLFF | TGCGCCAGCAGTCCTTTCCCTGCAACTAATGAAAAACTGTTTTTT
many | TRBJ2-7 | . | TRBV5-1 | CASRSGGASHEQYF | TGCGCCAGCAGGTCGGGGGGCGCAAGCCACGAGCAGTACTTC
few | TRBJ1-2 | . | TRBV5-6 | CASSLQDTNYGYTF | TGTGCCAGCAGCTTACAGGATACTAACTATGGCTACACCTTC
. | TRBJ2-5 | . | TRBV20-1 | CSAGPRGGRETQYF | TGCAGTGCTGGCCCCCGCGGTGGCAGAGAGACCCAGTACTTC
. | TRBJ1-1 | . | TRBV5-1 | CASTSGPPNTEAFF | TGCGCCAGCACCTCGGGACCGCCTAACACTGAAGCTTTCTTT
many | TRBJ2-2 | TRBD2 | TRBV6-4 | CASSGLAGNTGELFF | TGTGCCAGCAGTGGACTAGCGGGGAACACCGGGGAGCTGTTTTTT
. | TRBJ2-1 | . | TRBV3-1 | CASSHPGDSSYNEQFF | TGTGCCAGCAGCCACCCGGGGGACTCGTCCTACAATGAGCAGTTCTTC
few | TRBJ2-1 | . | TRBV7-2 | CASSRERNEQFF | TGTGCCAGCAGCCGCGAAAGGAATGAGCAGTTCTTC
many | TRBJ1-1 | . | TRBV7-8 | CASSSRMNTEAFF | TGTGCCAGCAGCTCCAGGATGAACACTGAAGCTTTCTTT
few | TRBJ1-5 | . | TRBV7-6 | CASSFEGHSPQHF | TGTGCCAGCAGCTTCGAGGGTCATTCGCCCCAGCATTTT
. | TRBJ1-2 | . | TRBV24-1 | CATSDRGFYGYTF | TGTGCCACCAGTGACAGGGGCTTTTATGGCTACACCTTC
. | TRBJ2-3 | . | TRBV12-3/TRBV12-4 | CASSYSGPDTQYF | TGTGCCAGCAGCTACAGCGGCCCAGATACGCAGTATTTT
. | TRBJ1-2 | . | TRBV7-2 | CASSPSGGGYGYTF | TGTGCCAGCTCGCCGTCGGGGGGTGGATATGGCTACACCTTC
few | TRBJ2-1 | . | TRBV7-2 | CASSSHYNEQFF | TGTGCCAGCAGCTCGCATTACAATGAGCAGTTCTTC
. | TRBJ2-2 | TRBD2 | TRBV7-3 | CASSWTSGANTGELFF | TGTGCCAGCAGCTGGACTAGCGGGGCGAACACCGGGGAGCTGTTTTTT
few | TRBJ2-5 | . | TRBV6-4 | CASGTGTQYF | TGTGCCAGCGGGACCGGGACCCAGTACTTC
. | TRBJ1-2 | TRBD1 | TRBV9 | CASSVESRGQESGYTF | TGTGCCAGCAGCGTAGAGTCCAGGGGGCAAGAGAGTGGCTACACCTTC